This entry is about one T cell receptor beta chain. The antigen remains unidentified. The junction departs from germline at one end; a sequencing error may be responsible. The CDR3 runs 14 residues. Germline assignment: CDR1 SQVTM and CDR2 ANQGSEA. This entry comes from a study of blood T cells in healthy people across ages. The study, taken as a whole, reports: There was a strong correlation between TCR beta diversity and naive T cell percentage.

Then a second PCR, running about 7 to 11 cycles, was carried out with a sample-barcoded 5' primer and a J-beta primer mix. Unique molecular identifiers of 12 random nucleotides labeled each cDNA. TCRdb reanalysed the 5' RACE reads using MiXCR and keeps one entry per CDR3 protein. The sample has roughly 800,000 distinct CDR3 sequences, 20% to 30% seen once. Another study also made use of these data, one on T cells of mothers and their children.

The receptor comes from a boy aged 5-17 years in good health. The specimen sequenced was blood. This rearrangement joins TRBV29-1 to TRBJ2-2; D is possibly TRBD2 (6 bases). DNA for the CDR3: TGCAGCGTTGTTGGCCAGGCGAACACCGGGGGGCTGTTTTTT. This translates into CSVVGQANTGGLFF.